This T cell receptor beta chain was observed in a study of cytomegalovirus exposure and HLA in healthy donors. General observations from the study: One variant, a missense change in DCLRE1C, was linked in a later analysis to TCR beta V- and J-gene trimming. Some V segments, TRBV6-2 and TRBV6-3 among them, were indistinguishable and were therefore excluded. Previous analysis showed most TCR beta V segments were productive about 87% or about 30% of the time.

The germline V gene has CDR1 SGHRS and CDR2 YFSETQ. The CDR3 is made up of 13 amino acids. Trimming left V 3 bases short and J 5 bases short, with 11 bases between. To note about this clone: Its matching antigen is unknown.

The PCR ran on 60 Vbeta and 13 Jbeta primers. The assay was immunoSEQ multiplex PCR, and TCRdb's table has in-frame clones only and misses some. In the table there are roughly 200,000 clones, around 83% of which are singletons. This receptor was obtained from a man aged 45-65 years in good health and CMV-seronegative. The genes are TRBV5-1 and TRBJ1-1, with D possibly being TRBD1 (5 bases). The sample was PBMCs. This CDR3 is CASSSQVGTEAFF. As DNA, the CDR3 is TGCGCCAGCAGCTCACAGGTTGGGACTGAAGCTTTCTTT.